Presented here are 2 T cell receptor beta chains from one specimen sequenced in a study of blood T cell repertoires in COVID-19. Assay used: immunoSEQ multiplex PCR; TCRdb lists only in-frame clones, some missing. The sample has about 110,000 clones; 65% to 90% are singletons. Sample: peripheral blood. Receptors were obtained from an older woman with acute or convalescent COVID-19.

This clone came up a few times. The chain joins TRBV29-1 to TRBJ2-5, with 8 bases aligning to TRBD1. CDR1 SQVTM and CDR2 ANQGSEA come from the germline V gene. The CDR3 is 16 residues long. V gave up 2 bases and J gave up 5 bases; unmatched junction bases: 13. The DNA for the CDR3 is TGCAGCGTTGAACCGACGGACAGGGCTTATGGGGAGACCCAGTACTTC. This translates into CSVEPTDRAYGETQYF.

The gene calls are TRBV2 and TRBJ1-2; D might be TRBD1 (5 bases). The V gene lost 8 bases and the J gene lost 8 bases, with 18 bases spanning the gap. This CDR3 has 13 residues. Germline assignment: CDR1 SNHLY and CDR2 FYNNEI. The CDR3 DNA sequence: TGTGCCAGCGAAGGACATACGAGGTCGGGCTACACCTTC. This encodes CASEGHTRSGYTF.